A selection of T cell receptor beta chains follows, all from one sample in a study of PD-1 blockade in classical Hodgkin lymphoma. Clones were read by immunoSEQ multiplex PCR, and TCRdb kept only the in-frame ones, dropping some. The repertoire holds 80,000 to 100,000 clones, with 80% to 95% as singletons. The source was peripheral blood mononuclear cells (PBMCs), collected at baseline. These receptors all come from a human donor with classical Hodgkin lymphoma. Each CDR3 is given without its conserved first and last residue.

TRBJ2-1,TRBV7-2,ASSFDAGSYNEQF
TRBJ2-1,TRBV27,ASSFRTSGTSYNEQF
TRBJ2-3,TRBV5-1,ASSLALAGPPDTQY
TRBJ2-1,TRBV29-1,SVPGLAINEQF
TRBJ2-1,TRBV29-1,SVEDGKAGAPYNEQF
TRBJ1-4,TRBV9,ASSPAPRLGEKLF
TRBJ1-1,TRBV15,ATSRDWETPGQGRMWNTEAF
TRBJ2-7,TRBV2,ASISRGYEQY
TRBJ1-5,TRBV27,ASRLTSDQPQH
TRBJ1-4,TRBV7-9,ASSLGQGTNEKLF
TRBJ2-5,TRBV2,ASLGLISAGGVETQY
TRBJ2-2,TRBV4-1,ASSRLVIAGVGELF
TRBJ2-7,TRBV6-5,ASSYSQGPFYYEQY
TRBJ2-5,TRBV28,ASSLWARRGDETQY
TRBJ2-7,TRBV5-4,ASSLLTSSEQY
TRBJ2-4,TRBV10-1,ASSEGGAKNIQY
TRBJ2-1,TRBV10-3,AIRTDRTNEQF
TRBJ2-7,TRBV19,ASSRPRDRDHEQY
TRBJ2-7,TRBV2,ASSRTGASYEQY
TRBJ2-4,TRBV5-1,ASRPGAIGAKNIQY
TRBJ2-1,TRBV7-2,ASSLKAFGQGYEQF
TRBJ2-7,TRBV11-3,ASSLHPDEQY
TRBJ2-4,TRBV12-5,ASGLVPPTGSQRDIQY
TRBJ2-7,TRBV7-9,ASSLALSRDYEQY
TRBJ1-1,TRBV10-3,AISEGGGQTTEAF
TRBJ2-3,TRBV9,ASSVGPGERSREY
TRBJ1-2,TRBV28,ASSLIRSYGYT
TRBJ2-3,TRBV7-9,ASSLPGLAGDTDTQY
TRBJ2-1,TRBV6-5,ASSYSRNEQF
TRBJ1-1,TRBV6-5,ASSLDRDTEAF
TRBJ1-2,TRBV28,ASSFDGRRT
TRBJ2-3,TRBV5-4,ASSLDSRGTDTQY
TRBJ2-5,TRBV28,ASSLSLGAAETQY
TRBJ1-2,TRBV30,ACVTRTGRGGYT
TRBJ2-3,TRBV9,ASSSRDRVTDTQY
TRBJ1-1,TRBV6-5,ASSRTGFRAF
TRBJ1-5,TRBV30,ASRDRADQPQH
TRBJ2-5,TRBV25-1,ASSPDGTGGAETQY
TRBJ2-5,TRBV4-1,ASSPGTQETQY
TRBJ2-7,TRBV15,ATSPTGTRYEQY
TRBJ2-1,TRBV30,AWSSRTRGYNEQF
TRBJ1-2,TRBV15,ATSRGQAANYGYT
TRBJ1-1,TRBV5-4,ASSLQYRANTEAF
TRBJ2-7,TRBV27,ASSLGGGLSYEQY
TRBJ2-1,TRBV11-2,ASSRLLSPGQF
TRBJ2-7,TRBV6-5,ASSYGLAGFEQY
TRBJ2-1,TRBV9,ASSFLGTTFYNEQF
TRBJ2-1,TRBV19,ASSIPSRGTGVSGWGLGEQF
-,TRBV4-1,ASSHTGGYEQY
TRBJ2-1,TRBV4-1,ASSQDGRSEQF
TRBJ2-7,TRBV25-1,ASSGPNEQY
TRBJ2-7,TRBV10-1,ASSEMGNSYEQY
TRBJ2-1,TRBV7-6,ASSLGVGVSYNEQF
TRBJ2-6,TRBV2,ASSEGTARANVLT
TRBJ2-7,TRBV5-1,ASSRPGTSGYEQY
TRBJ2-1,TRBV19,ASIAGSYNEQF